This entry is about one T cell receptor beta chain. Its target is unknown. The entry originates in a study of CD8+ T cells in alopecia areata. Overall study: Tofacitinib was given for 6 to 18 months, then stopped for 6 months.

CDR1 is ENHRY and CDR2 is SYGVKD in the germline V gene. This CDR3 has 14 amino acids. Trimming at V came to 0 bases and at J to 3 bases, leaving 2 bases not matched to a gene. In each case, RNA was isolated and then reverse transcribed into cDNA as the sequencing template. TCRdb's copy holds only in-frame clones and misses some; the assay was immunoSEQ multiplex PCR. The sample shows about 120,000 clones, 53% of them seen only once. General study findings and limits: The study also sequences resident alphabeta T cells of normal skin in scalp samples. In lesional scalp, particularly from alopecia totalis/universalis, clonality was higher than in normal scalp. Tofacitinib produced a significant decrease in scalp clonality and in expanded CD8+ clones among the top 100.

Treatment described: oral pan-JAK inhibitor, 5-10 mg twice daily. The origin of this receptor is a human donor with alopecia areata. Source: CD4+ T cells sorted from blood, taken at week 4, from a patient treated with tofacitinib. The V and J genes are TRBV10-3 and TRBJ2-7; 7 bases fit TRBD1. CDR3 sequence reads: CAISESTGIYEQYF. CDR3 DNA sequence: TGTGCCATCAGTGAGTCGACAGGGATCTACGAGCAGTACTTC.